This T cell receptor beta chain was profiled in a study of OX40 agonist ivuxolimab in advanced cancers. For the study at large: Patients were given ivuxolimab, an antibody that agonizes OX40 (CD134).

Some clones are missing from TCRdb's copy, which holds only in-frame ones; the method was immunoSEQ multiplex PCR. Among roughly 100,000 clones, around nine tenths were seen once, and the ten largest hold 0.45% to 0.5%. The CDR3 contains 15 residues. Germline V gene lookup returns CDR1 SEHNR and CDR2 FQNEAQ (reference sequence). Between the trimmed V and J ends, which lost 5 bases and 5 bases, there was a span of 18 bases. Drawing of blood for sampling happened at baseline, at cycle 4 day 1, and at cycle 7 day 1. Details on this clone: Its antigen remains unknown.

Study results and limitations: The CD4+ and CD8+ T cells in the blood had expanded clonally by week 6 at 0.1 to 3.0 mg/kg. The study found among the lowest clonal expansion in partial responders at 0.1-3.0 mg/kg.

The sequence came from an adult with an advanced solid tumor such as melanoma, head and neck, liver or kidney cancer. The sample in question was CD4+ or CD8+ T cells sorted from blood, obtained in a trial of the OX40 agonist ivuxolimab. The chain carries TRBV7-9 and TRBJ1-2; no reliable D call. CDR3: CASSLPVLHSYGYTF. The CDR3 nucleotides read TGTGCCAGCAGCCTCCCTGTACTGCACAGTTATGGCTACACCTTC.